This T cell receptor (beta chain) was recorded in a study of shared clonotypes between healthy human individuals. The germline V gene encodes CDR1 LGHNA and CDR2 YSLEER. The CDR3 loop spans 18 amino acids. The V gene lost 1 base and the J gene lost 1 base, with 17 bases spanning the gap. Using immunoSEQ multiplex PCR, the repertoire was profiled, and TCRdb retains in-frame clones only, with some absent. The data contain 1 million to 1.3 million clones, 75% to 80% of them seen just once; the ten biggest clones take up 0.61%. Sequences were obtained from memory CD4+ T cells from PBMCs. Specified subset: CD45RA-negative fraction. The clonotype comes from a man younger than 35 in good health. Some clones in this sample may be carry-over from other donors' samples. This chain links TRBV4-3 with TRBJ2-4, with D hard to call. CDR3 in DNA: TGCGCCAGCAGCCAAGCCCGGGTCAGCGACGCCGCCAAAAACATTCAGTACTTC. The encoded protein is CASSQARVSDAAKNIQYF.